The 27 T cell receptor beta chains below come from one sample, sequenced in a study of patients and donors after allogeneic stem cell transplantation. TCRdb redid the calling of the RT-PCR reads with MiXCR, one entry per CDR3 protein. Of just over 55,000 distinct CDR3 sequences in the sample, more than 10% were seen once. Sequenced sample: blood, either unsorted or a sorted T cell fraction (not recorded which). Every receptor here comes from a human donor who was either an allogeneic HSCT recipient or a stem cell or donor lymphocyte infusion donor (not recorded which). It is not recorded whose cells these are; they may come from a transplant donor.

This clonotype was counted ten times or more. The chain uses TRBV3-1 and TRBJ2-7; tentatively, D is TRBD2 (5 bases). V was clipped by 0 bases and J by 2 bases, with 20 bases between them. Germline CDR1 and CDR2: LGHDT and YNNKEL (reference sequence). The CDR3 consists of 18 residues. CDR3 nucleotides: TGTGCCAGCAGCCAAGAATTCGGTGTCGAGGGCCCTACCTACGAGCAGTACTTC. Its translation: CASSQEFGVEGPTYEQYF.

The table lists this clonotype with a few counts. The chain employs TRBV29-1 and TRBJ2-1, with D perhaps being TRBD1 or TRBD2 (6 bases each). This CDR3 has 12 residues. Germline assignment: CDR1 SQVTM and CDR2 ANQGSEA. V lost 8 bases and J 2 bases, leaving 10 bases between the germline ends. This CDR3 reads CSLRGAYNEQFF. In DNA, the CDR3 is TGCAGCCTTAGGGGGGCCTACAATGAGCAGTTCTTC.

This clonotype has more than one count but fewer than ten. V and J are TRBV20-1 and TRBJ2-7; D is undetermined. Germline CDR1 is DFQATT and CDR2 is SNEGSKA (reference sequence). The CDR3 totals 12 residues. Trimming removed 6 bases at V and 2 bases at J, with 11 bases between. The CDR3 is CSASSPPYEQYF. Here the CDR3 DNA reads TGCAGTGCAAGCTCCCCTCCCTACGAGCAGTACTTC.

This clonotype was recorded at least ten times. The rearrangement uses TRBV6-6 and TRBJ2-7; D is unresolved. The V and J ends lost 2 bases and 5 bases respectively, with 10 bases between them. This CDR3 region has 13 residues. CDR1 is MNHNY and CDR2 is SVGAGI in the germline V gene (reference sequence). The CDR3 loop reads CASSYGSVNEQYF. The CDR3 DNA follows: TGTGCCAGCAGTTACGGATCCGTAAACGAGCAGTACTTC.

This clonotype has more than one count but fewer than ten. This chain uses TRBV7-9 with TRBJ2-7, with 10 bases that match TRBD2. The CDR3 is 12 amino acids. Germline V CDR1 and CDR2: SEHNR, FQNEAQ (reference sequence). With 8 bases clipped from V and 9 bases from J, the junction kept 7 bases outside the gene matches. Here the CDR3 reads CASQREGPGQYF. The CDR3 DNA is TGTGCCAGCCAGCGGGAGGGCCCTGGGCAGTACTTC.

This clonotype was seen at least ten times. V is TRBV19 and J is TRBJ1-1; 7 bases match TRBD1. The germline V gene has CDR1 LNHDA and CDR2 SQIVND (reference sequence). V lost 9 bases and J lost 2; bases outside the gene matches: 6. This CDR3 contains 13 residues. The CDR3 is CASPTGANTEAFF. The CDR3 DNA follows: TGTGCCAGCCCTACAGGGGCCAACACTGAAGCTTTCTTT.

On this clonotype: Possible read error: a much larger clone is one base away. Since no conserved phenylalanine or tryptophan closes the CDR3, a read error is the likely cause. This chain connects TRBV12-3 or TRBV12-4 to TRBJ2-7, with D perhaps TRBD2 (6 bases). Trimming shortened V by 5 bases and J by 1 base, and 18 bases separated the two germline ends. This CDR3 spans 16 amino acids. The CDR3 protein is CASSPQRSGVSYEQYS. The CDR3, as DNA: TGTGCCAGCAGTCCCCAGCGTTCGGGAGTTTCCTACGAGCAGTACTCC.

The chain joins TRBV27 to TRBJ2-1, with D perhaps matching TRBD2 (6 bases). V lost 5 bases, J lost 4 bases, and 18 bases lay in between. Germline-derived CDR1 and CDR2 are MNHEY and SMNVEV (reference sequence). The CDR3 totals 16 residues. Here the CDR3 DNA reads TGTGCCAGCAGTACCCAACTAGCCCGTACGTACAATGAGCAGTTCTTC. It yields the protein CASSTQLARTYNEQFF.

The CDR3 spells CSAIELRPTGMNTEAFF. In DNA form, the CDR3 reads TGCAGTGCTATAGAGCTAAGACCGACAGGTATGAACACTGAAGCTTTCTTT. V and J are TRBV20-1 and TRBJ1-1; possible D gene TRBD1, 6 bases. CDR1 and CDR2 from the germline V gene are DFQATT and SNEGSKA (reference sequence). The CDR3 extends over 17 amino acids. Trimming took 4 bases from V and 0 from J, leaving 21 bases between them.

This clonotype was seen a few times. The V call is TRBV10-1, the J call TRBJ2-2; D may be TRBD2 (5 bases). The CDR3 loop spans 14 amino acids. Trimming took off 6 bases at V and 1 base at J, with 9 bases between the two ends. Germline V gene data show CDR1 as WNHNN and CDR2 as SYGVQD (reference sequence). The CDR3 sequence: CASSGILNTGELFF. CDR3 in DNA: TGCGCCAGCAGCGGGATCCTGAACACCGGGGAGCTGTTTTTT.

This clonotype was detected a few times. The gene calls are TRBV24-1 and TRBJ2-1; no clear D. Germline-derived CDR1 and CDR2 are KGHDR and SFDVKD. V lost 5 bases to trimming and J lost 9 bases, with 7 bases between them. This CDR3 has 11 residues. CDR3 protein: CATSGRGEQFF. CDR3 nucleotides: TGTGCCACCAGTGGGCGCGGTGAGCAGTTCTTC.

This clonotype came up a few times. The J gene is TRBJ2-7, the V gene TRBV18; D gene ambiguous. The CDR3 has 14 amino acids. Germline CDR1 is KGHSH and CDR2 is LQKENI. The ends were cut back, 3 bases at V and 3 bases at J, with 12 bases in the middle. CDR3 DNA: TGTGCCAGCTCACCCGATCCCCTGAGCTACGAGCAGTACTTC. Protein product: CASSPDPLSYEQYF.

This clonotype has just one count. The CDR3 ends on some other residue instead of the conserved phenylalanine or tryptophan, so this is likely a read error. This chain uses TRBV7-2 with TRBJ2-2; D is possibly TRBD1 (5 bases). Looked up from germline, CDR1 is SGHTA and CDR2 is FQGNSA. The CDR3 length is 19 residues. Trimming pared 0 bases from V and 0 bases from J, leaving 17 bases between. The CDR3 DNA is TGTGCCAGCAGCTTAGCAGCAGGGCGGATCCGATCGAACACCGGGGAGCTGTTTTTG. Encoded protein: CASSLAAGRIRSNTGELFL.

The chain uses TRBV24-1 and TRBJ2-7; perhaps TRBD1 as D (6 bases). Deletions cut 0 bases from V and 4 bases from J, with 6 bases between. Germline loops: CDR1 KGHDR, CDR2 SFDVKD. This CDR3 is 13 amino acids long. The chain's CDR3 is CATSDLQGYEQYF. CDR3 sequence (DNA): TGTGCCACCAGTGATTTGCAGGGGTACGAGCAGTACTTC.

This rearrangement joins TRBV7-9 to TRBJ1-1; D unclear. The CDR3 has 15 residues. Germline V gene data show CDR1 as SEHNR and CDR2 as FQNEAQ (reference sequence). V dropped 1 base and J dropped 2 bases, with 11 bases sitting between them. The CDR3: CASSLELASNTEAFF. In DNA form, the CDR3 reads TGTGCCAGCAGCTTAGAGCTGGCTTCTAACACTGAAGCTTTCTTT. Based on the CDR3 plus reference TRBV7-9 and TRBJ1-1, the full variable domain is DTGVSQNPRHKITKRGQNVTFRCDPISEHNRLYWYRQTLGQGPEFLTYFQNEAQLEKSRLLSDRFSAERPKGSFSTLEIQRTEQGDSAMYLCASSLELASNTEAFFGQGTRLTVV.

This chain joins TRBV20-1 and TRBJ1-2; the D is unclear. The CDR3 is made up of 12 amino acids. The V end was cut by 4 bases, the J end by 6 bases, with 12 bases between. CDR1 and CDR2 (germline): DFQATT, SNEGSKA (reference sequence). Written as DNA, the CDR3 is TGCAGTGCTAACCACTGGCCCGATGGCTACACCTTC. It codes for CSANHWPDGYTF.

This clonotype was seen more than once but under ten times. The gene calls are TRBV7-2 and TRBJ2-3; D gene uncertain. Germline V lookup: CDR1 SGHTA, CDR2 FQGNSA. CDR3 length: 13 amino acids. V gave up 1 base and J gave up 5 bases, with 7 bases separating them. In DNA, the CDR3 is TGTGCCAGCAGCTTAGGGGCTATAGATACGCAGTATTTT. It translates to CASSLGAIDTQYF. The entire variable domain, with the rest obtained from reference TRBV7-2 and TRBJ2-3, is as follows: GAGVSQSPSNKVTEKGKDVELRCDPISGHTALYWYRQSLGQGLEFLIYFQGNSAPDKSGLPSDRFSAERTGGSVSTLTIQRTQQEDSAVYLCASSLGAIDTQYFGPGTRLTVL.

V gene TRBV10-3 combines with J gene TRBJ2-2, with 7 bases lining up with TRBD1. Germline V gene data show CDR1 as ENHRY and CDR2 as SYGVKD. Losses at the gene ends were 10 bases for V and 0 bases for J; bases not matched to a gene: 8. CDR3 length: 15 amino acids. The CDR3 DNA is TGTGCCACCAACAGGGGACAAGCGAACACCGGGGAGCTGTTTTTT. It specifies CATNRGQANTGELFF.

The chain links TRBV5-5 to TRBJ2-3; the match to TRBD2 covers 13 bases. V gave up 5 bases and J gave up 2 bases; unmatched junction bases: 14. This CDR3 is 19 amino acids long. Germline values: CDR1 SGHKS, CDR2 YYEKEE (reference sequence). CDR3 residues: CASSWTSGREGFYTDTQYF. The CDR3 coding sequence is TGTGCCAGCAGTTGGACTAGCGGGAGAGAAGGTTTTTACACAGATACGCAGTATTTT.

On this clonotype: Possible read error: a much larger clone is one base away. V gene TRBV5-1 combines with J gene TRBJ1-2; D not resolved. The CDR3 contains 15 residues. V was cut by 7 bases and J by 9 bases, with 25 bases left in between. CDR1 is SGHRS, CDR2 YFSETQ, per germline. CDR3 coding DNA: TGCGCCAGCCGACCGCCGGGCCCTTCCGTCGGATGCTACACCTTC. This gives the protein CASRPPGPSVGCYTF.

The chain joins TRBV9 to TRBJ1-1; maybe TRBD1 (5 bases). Germline loops: CDR1 SGDLS, CDR2 YYNGEE. The V end was cut by 0 bases, the J end by 1 base, with 10 bases between. This CDR3 has 15 residues. The CDR3: CASSVGRGRNTEAFF. Written as DNA, the CDR3 is TGTGCCAGCAGCGTAGGGAGGGGTCGGAACACTGAAGCTTTCTTT.

This clonotype was picked up many times. The chain is built from TRBV5-6 and TRBJ2-2, with a weak D call TRBD2 (5 bases). Trimming pared 0 bases from V and 7 bases from J, leaving 13 bases between. This CDR3 is built from 15 residues. Germline CDR1 is SGHDT and CDR2 is YYEEEE. The CDR3 region has the DNA TGTGCCAGCAGCTTGGTAGCGTCGGAGGTCGGGGAGCTGTTTTTT. This gives the protein CASSLVASEVGELFF.

This clonotype has only a few counts. The V and J genes are TRBV3-1 and TRBJ2-1; a possible D gene is TRBD2 (6 bases). The CDR3 totals 14 residues. Germline CDR1 reads LGHDT; CDR2 reads YNNKEL (reference sequence). V was shortened by 5 bases and J by 5 bases, with 13 bases between the two germline ends. The CDR3 nucleotides are TGTGCCAGCAGCAGGGAACGGACTAACAATGAGCAGTTCTTC. Protein product: CASSRERTNNEQFF.

This CDR3 reads CASSFSISGRASSQFF. CDR3 bases: TGTGCCAGCAGCTTCAGCATTAGCGGGAGGGCCAGCTCGCAGTTCTTC. The chain couples TRBV7-6 to TRBJ2-1; 11 bases are shared with TRBD2. J gave up 12 bases and V 3 bases, and 13 bases lay outside the gene matches. The CDR3 extends over 16 amino acids. The V gene's germline CDR1 is SGHVS and CDR2 FNYEAQ.

This clonotype has just a few counts. The rearrangement joins TRBV9 to TRBJ2-3; possibly TRBD1 for D (5 bases). CDR1 is SGDLS, CDR2 YYNGEE, per germline. Trimming took 0 bases from V and 2 from J, leaving 13 bases between them. This CDR3 spans 16 amino acids. CDR3 in DNA: TGTGCCAGCAGCGTAGCTCAGGGAAGGATCACAGATACGCAGTATTTT. It yields the protein CASSVAQGRITDTQYF. The variable domain in full, completed from reference TRBV9 and TRBJ2-3, reads DSGVTQTPKHLITATGQRVTLRCSPRSGDLSVYWYQQSLDQGLQFLIQYYNGEERAKGNILERFSAQQFPDLHSELNLSSLELGDSALYFCASSVAQGRITDTQYFGPGTRLTVL.

This clonotype was seen repeatedly, ten times or more. This chain links TRBV12-3 or TRBV12-4 with TRBJ2-3, with D tentatively TRBD2 (6 bases). With 2 bases removed from V and 0 bases from J, the gap between germline ends came to 9 bases. The CDR3 is made up of 15 amino acids. The CDR3 reads CASSLMAGSTDTQYF. CDR3 DNA: TGTGCCAGCAGTTTAATGGCGGGGAGCACAGATACGCAGTATTTT.

This clonotype has just a few counts. V is TRBV7-9 and J is TRBJ2-5, with D possibly TRBD2 on 6 matching bases. From germline, CDR1 is SEHNR and CDR2 FQNEAQ (reference sequence). V was shortened by 4 bases and J by 5 bases, with 11 bases between the two germline ends. This CDR3 contains 13 residues. The CDR3 nucleotides are TGTGCCAGCAGCTCACCGGGAGTGGAGACCCAGTACTTC. Its protein product is CASSSPGVETQYF.